This T cell receptor (beta chain) originates from a study of shared T cell receptors in the human thymus. Repertoires were generated with immunoSEQ multiplex PCR, while TCRdb's copy carries only in-frame clones and drops some. Of 540,000 or so clones listed, around 78% are singletons. Separately, the same data were catalogued under a study of human thymus T cells.

The origin of this receptor is a boy under three years old with a congenital heart defect. The sample was thymocytes.

The chain's CDR3 is CASSDREPTDTQYF. For the CDR3, the DNA is TGCGCCAGCAGCGACCGGGAGCCCACAGATACGCAGTATTTT. The rearrangement links TRBV5-1 to TRBJ2-3; a possible D gene is TRBD2 (6 bases). Trimming cost V 4 bases and J 2 bases, with 11 bases left between them. CDR1 is SGHRS, CDR2 YFSETQ, per germline. This CDR3 region has 14 residues.